Sequencing of this TCR beta chain was carried out in a study of blood T cells in healthy people across ages. Note on this clonotype: The junction departs from the called germline gene at one end, perhaps through a read error.

Alongside a J-beta primer mix, a sample-barcoded 5' primer served in a second PCR lasting about 6 to 11 cycles. A template-switch adaptor containing 12 random nucleotides labeled each cDNA molecule. One entry per CDR3 protein results from TCRdb running MiXCR on the 5' RACE reads. The sample consists of about 800,000 distinct CDR3 sequences, nearly 60% of them appearing once. This CDR3 is built from 15 residues. Per the germline V gene, CDR1 is SGHTA and CDR2 is FQGNSA. Sequenced sample: blood. The chain employs TRBV7-2 and TRBJ1-2; 11 bases map to TRBD1. The origin of this receptor is a man aged 25 to 45 in good health. The DNA of the CDR3 is TGTGCCAGCAGCCCGGGACAGGGGGGCGGCTATGGCAACACCTTC. Translating gives CASSPGQGGGYGNTF.